A single sample is the source of the 22 T cell receptor beta chains below, sequenced in a study of cytomegalovirus exposure and HLA in healthy donors. Vbeta (60) and Jbeta (13) primers were used in the PCR. The method was immunoSEQ multiplex PCR; TCRdb's version includes in-frame clones alone and lacks a portion of them. The sample has 75,000 to 90,000 clones, around 77% seen once. The sequencing sample was made of PBMCs. These receptor sequences come from a man aged 50 or older in good health and CMV-seronegative.

This chain joins TRBV5-4 and TRBJ1-5, with D possibly being TRBD1 (6 bases). V was cut by 5 bases and J by 3 bases, with 12 bases left in between. From germline, CDR1 is SGHNT and CDR2 YYREEE (reference sequence). There are 14 residues in the CDR3. CDR3 coding DNA: TGTGCCAGCAGTCCGGACAGAAACAATCAGCCCCAGCATTTT. As protein: CASSPDRNNQPQHF.

The J gene is TRBJ2-7, the V gene TRBV19; TRBD1 matches 9 bases. Germline CDR1 and CDR2: LNHDA and SQIVND (reference sequence). J gave up 5 bases and V 5 bases, and 7 bases lay outside the gene matches. This CDR3 spans 14 amino acids. CDR3 coding DNA: TGTGCCAGTAGTTCCGGACAGGGGTTCCACGAGCAGTACTTC. Translation: CASSSGQGFHEQYF.

This clone occurred once. The chain uses TRBV9 and TRBJ2-3, with D unclear. Germline V gene sequence: CDR1 SGDLS, CDR2 YYNGEE. The CDR3 spans 15 residues. Trimming took 3 bases from V and 0 from J, leaving 11 bases between them. CDR3 amino acids: CASSAQTTSTDTQYF. For the CDR3, the DNA is TGTGCCAGCAGCGCCCAGACGACTAGCACAGATACGCAGTATTTT.

V is TRBV28 and J is TRBJ1-2, with a possible D match to TRBD1 (5 bases). V lost 4 bases and J 1 base, leaving 10 bases between the germline ends. Germline CDR1 and CDR2: MDHEN and SYDVKM. The length of the CDR3 is 14 residues. Written as DNA, the CDR3 is TGTGCCAGCAGTTCTGACAGACATAACTATGGCTACACCTTC. Translation: CASSSDRHNYGYTF.

This clone was counted a few times. This chain joins TRBV27 and TRBJ1-1; a weak D match, TRBD1 (6 bases). V shed 6 bases and J shed 3 bases, with 17 bases lying between them. This CDR3 is 15 amino acids long. The germline V gene has CDR1 MNHEY and CDR2 SMNVEV (reference sequence). CDR3 protein: CASRNGQSKYTEAFF. The DNA of the CDR3 is TGTGCCAGCAGGAACGGACAGTCAAAGTACACTGAAGCTTTCTTT.

CDR3 amino acids: CSVGPTVSSYEQYF. DNA for the CDR3: TGCAGCGTTGGACCAACAGTGAGCTCCTACGAGCAGTACTTC. The V and J genes are TRBV29-1 and TRBJ2-7; D gene unclear. The germline V and J ends were trimmed by 4 bases and 0 bases, with 13 bases remaining between them. This CDR3 comprises 14 residues. Germline CDR1 is SQVTM and CDR2 is ANQGSEA.

Here the CDR3 reads CASSQALHQGDTQYF. The CDR3 DNA is TGTGCCAGCAGCCAGGCCCTCCACCAGGGAGATACGCAGTATTTT. The chain employs TRBV7-2 and TRBJ2-3, with a tentative D call TRBD1 (5 bases). V lost 5 bases and J 5 bases, leaving 17 bases between the germline ends. Looked up from germline, CDR1 is SGHTA and CDR2 is FQGNSA. The CDR3 is 15 residues long.

The CDR3 bases are TGTGCCAGCAGTCCGGACAGGCGAACTCAAACTTATAGCAATCAGCCCCAGCATTTT. Protein: CASSPDRRTQTYSNQPQHF. J is TRBJ1-5 and V is TRBV28; the match to TRBD1 covers 7 bases. V lost 5 bases to trimming and J lost 0 bases; unmatched junction nucleotides: 16. This CDR3 has 19 residues. CDR1 and CDR2 from the germline V gene are MDHEN and SYDVKM.

This sequence joins TRBV30 and TRBJ2-7; D unresolved. Germline V lookup: CDR1 GTSNPN, CDR2 SVGIG (reference sequence). The CDR3 has 13 amino acids. V lost 0 bases and J lost 3, with 9 bases in between. CDR3 in DNA: TGTGCCTGGAGTGTAGAGGCTGGCTACGAGCAGTACTTC. This translates into CAWSVEAGYEQYF.

The rearrangement joins TRBV19 to TRBJ1-1; 7 nucleotides agree with TRBD1. The germline CDR1 and CDR2 sequences are LNHDA and SQIVND (reference sequence). The CDR3 has 16 residues. V was clipped by 7 bases and J by 2 bases; unmatched bases: 13. The CDR3 here is CASTLRTGLINTEAFF. CDR3 nucleotide sequence: TGTGCCAGTACCCTCCGGACAGGATTAATCAACACTGAAGCTTTCTTT. Combining the CDR3 with reference TRBV19 and TRBJ1-1 gives the whole variable domain DGGITQSPKYLFRKEGQNVTLSCEQNLNHDAMYWYRQDPGQGLRLIYYSQIVNDFQKGDIAEGYSVSREKKESFPLTVTSAQKNPTAFYLCASTLRTGLINTEAFFGQGTRLTVV.

This clone was counted a few times. The V and J genes are TRBV4-1 and TRBJ2-1; 10 nucleotides line up with TRBD2. The J segment lost 6 bases and the V segment lost 6 bases, leaving 23 bases of the junction unmatched. The CDR3 runs to 20 residues. Germline lookup yields CDR1 MGHRA and CDR2 YSYEKL. The CDR3 DNA sequence: TGCGCCAGCAGTCCCGGGACCGGGACTAGCGTTGGACGCGGGGGCAATGAGCAGTTCTTC. Encoded protein: CASSPGTGTSVGRGGNEQFF.

This chain connects TRBV11-2 to TRBJ2-5; 9 bases align to TRBD2. V shed 5 bases, J shed 5 bases, and the junction held 12 bases outside the gene matches. Germline V lookup: CDR1 SGHAT, CDR2 FQNNGV. The CDR3 totals 16 residues. DNA for the CDR3: TGTGCCAGCAGCCATACTCGCGGGGGGGCCTTGGAGACCCAGTACTTC. Amino acids: CASSHTRGGALETQYF.

The genes are TRBV7-2 and TRBJ2-5, with TRBD2 matching 9 bases. CDR1 SGHTA and CDR2 FQGNSA come from the germline V gene. Trimming took 6 bases from V and 5 from J; bases not matched to a gene: 7. The CDR3 has 14 residues. CDR3 nucleotide sequence: TGTGCCAGCAGGCGCGGGGGGGGCTGGGAGACCCAGTACTTC. Protein product: CASRRGGGWETQYF.

The chain carries TRBV5-1 and TRBJ1-2, with TRBD1 as a possible D gene (6 bases). CDR1 is SGHRS, CDR2 YFSETQ, per germline. V lost 2 bases and J 5 bases, leaving 10 bases between the germline ends. There are 13 residues in the CDR3. The CDR3: CASSFGQSYGYTF. The CDR3 bases are TGCGCCAGCAGCTTCGGACAGTCTTATGGCTACACCTTC.

The V gene is TRBV6-5, the J gene TRBJ2-1; maybe TRBD1 (6 bases). CDR1 and CDR2 (germline): MNHEY, SVGAGI. CDR3 length: 13 amino acids. V lost 6 bases to trimming and J lost 9 bases, with 15 bases between them. DNA for the CDR3: TGTGCCAGCAGCCCCCCTGGACAGAGTGAGCAGTTCTTC. Translated, it gives CASSPPGQSEQFF.

V usage is TRBV5-1 and J usage is TRBJ2-1, with D maybe TRBD1 (6 bases). CDR3 length equals 14 residues. Trimming cost V 0 bases and J 5 bases, with 9 bases left between them. The germline V gene encodes CDR1 SGHRS and CDR2 YFSETQ. The CDR3 bases are TGCGCCAGCAGCTTGGAACAGGGTGACAATGAGCAGTTCTTC. Translated, it gives CASSLEQGDNEQFF. Full variable domain (rest looked up from reference TRBV5-1 and TRBJ2-1): KAGVTQTPRYLIKTRGQQVTLSCSPISGHRSVSWYQQTPGQGLQFLFEYFSETQRNKGNFPGRFSGRQFSNSRSEMNVSTLELGDSALYLCASSLEQGDNEQFFGPGTRLTVL.

J is TRBJ1-5 and V is TRBV2, with D tentatively TRBD1 (6 bases). The CDR3 runs 15 residues. Germline V gene sequence: CDR1 SNHLY, CDR2 FYNNEI. Trimming shortened V by 5 bases and J by 1 base, and 12 bases separated the two germline ends. CDR3 DNA sequence: TGTGCCAGCAGTATATCGACAGGCAGCAATCAGCCCCAGCATTTT. Translating it yields CASSISTGSNQPQHF. The variable domain in full, completed from reference TRBV2 and TRBJ1-5, reads EPEVTQTPSHQVTQMGQEVILRCVPISNHLYFYWYRQILGQKVEFLVSFYNNEISEKSEIFDDQFSVERPDGSNFTLKIRSTKLEDSAMYFCASSISTGSNQPQHFGDGTRLSIL.

The chain carries TRBV5-1 and TRBJ1-3, with TRBD1 matching over 9 bases. Germline CDR1 reads SGHRS; CDR2 reads YFSETQ. The V segment lost 4 bases and the J segment 0 bases; nucleotides outside the gene matches: 8. This CDR3 has 17 residues. CDR3 amino acids: CASSGGTGINSGNTIYF. CDR3 nucleotides: TGCGCCAGCAGCGGAGGGACAGGGATAAACTCTGGAAACACCATATATTTT. The full variable domain, in which reference TRBV5-1 and TRBJ1-3 provide the parts outside the CDR3, is KAGVTQTPRYLIKTRGQQVTLSCSPISGHRSVSWYQQTPGQGLQFLFEYFSETQRNKGNFPGRFSGRQFSNSRSEMNVSTLELGDSALYLCASSGGTGINSGNTIYFGEGSWLTVV.

This chain links TRBV23-1 with TRBJ1-5; TRBD1 aligns across 8 bases. TRBV23-1 is known as an ORF, though its function is uncertain. Losses at the gene ends were 5 bases for V and 7 bases for J; bases not matched to a gene: 10. The CDR3 has 15 residues. CDR3 in amino acids: CASSRWGQVNQPQHF. CDR3 nucleotides: TGCGCCAGCAGTAGGTGGGGACAGGTGAACCAGCCCCAGCATTTT.

The gene calls are TRBV29-1 and TRBJ2-3, with 8 bases identical to TRBD1. V gave up 7 bases and J gave up 7 bases; unmatched junction bases: 19. The CDR3 has 16 residues. Germline assignment: CDR1 SQVTM and CDR2 ANQGSEA. The CDR3 reads CSAVPGQETLSYTQYF. CDR3 sequence (DNA): TGCAGCGCAGTCCCGGGACAGGAGACTTTATCCTATACGCAGTATTTT.

This clone occurred a few times. The rearrangement uses TRBV4-3 and TRBJ2-1; 9 bases are shared with TRBD2. V dropped 0 bases and J dropped 8; count of bases not matched to a gene: 8. Per germline, CDR1 LGHNA and CDR2 YSLEER. The CDR3 covers 16 residues. The CDR3 sequence is CASSQEVGGGAYEQFF. Written as DNA, the CDR3 is TGCGCCAGCAGCCAAGAAGTTGGCGGGGGGGCCTATGAGCAGTTCTTC.

This chain joins TRBV19 and TRBJ2-6, with 9 bases that match TRBD1. V gave up 3 bases and J gave up 4 bases; unmatched junction bases: 10. The length of the CDR3 is 18 residues. CDR1 is LNHDA and CDR2 is SQIVND in the germline V gene (reference sequence). The chain's CDR3 is CASSIRGQGLLGANVLTF. In nucleotides, the CDR3 is TGTGCCAGTAGTATTAGGGGACAGGGTTTGTTAGGGGCCAACGTCCTGACTTTC.